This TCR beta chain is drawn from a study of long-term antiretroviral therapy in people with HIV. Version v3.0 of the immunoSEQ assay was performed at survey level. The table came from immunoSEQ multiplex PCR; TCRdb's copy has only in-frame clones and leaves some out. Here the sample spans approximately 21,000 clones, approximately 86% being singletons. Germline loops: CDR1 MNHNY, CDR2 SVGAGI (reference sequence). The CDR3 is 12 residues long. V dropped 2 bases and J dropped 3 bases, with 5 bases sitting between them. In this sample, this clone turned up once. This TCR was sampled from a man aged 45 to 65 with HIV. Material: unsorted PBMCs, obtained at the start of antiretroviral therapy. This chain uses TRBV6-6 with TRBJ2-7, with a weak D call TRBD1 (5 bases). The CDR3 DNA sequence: TGTGCCAGCAGTTACACAGGCTACGAGCAGTACTTC. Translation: CASSYTGYEQYF.